There are many counts of the clone carrying this TCR beta chain. The antigen is not known. The record originates from a study of T cells in Graves' hyperthyroidism and ophthalmopathy. At the level of the study: Prior to any treatment, at the point of initial diagnosis, peripheral blood was collected. Broader study findings: Most thyroid-expanded clonotypes above 0.001 were also found in blood.

The CDR3 contains 15 residues. Germline V gene data show CDR1 as SNHLY and CDR2 as FYNNEI. Trimming took off 3 bases at V and 0 bases at J, with 11 bases between the two ends. Stable Graves' hyperthyroidism denoted no ophthalmopathy progression over 18 months. Each diagnosis was grounded in clinical symptoms, serum thyroxine and TRAb, thyroid ultrasound, and orbital computed tomography. RNA transcripts yielded amplified TCR beta CDR3 regions. The TCR CDR3 first-round RT-PCR relied on the HTBI primer set. TCRdb used MiXCR to reprocess the multiplex PCR reads, holding one entry per CDR3 protein. The sample lists about 840,000 distinct CDR3 sequences; roughly 37% were seen once.

The sequenced material came from blood. This TCR came from a man younger than 35 with Graves' hyperthyroidism. This chain uses TRBV2 with TRBJ1-2; possible D gene TRBD1, 6 bases. The chain's CDR3 is CASSEQGRPNYGYTF. For the CDR3, the DNA is TGTGCCAGCAGTGAGCAGGGGCGCCCTAACTATGGCTACACCTTC.